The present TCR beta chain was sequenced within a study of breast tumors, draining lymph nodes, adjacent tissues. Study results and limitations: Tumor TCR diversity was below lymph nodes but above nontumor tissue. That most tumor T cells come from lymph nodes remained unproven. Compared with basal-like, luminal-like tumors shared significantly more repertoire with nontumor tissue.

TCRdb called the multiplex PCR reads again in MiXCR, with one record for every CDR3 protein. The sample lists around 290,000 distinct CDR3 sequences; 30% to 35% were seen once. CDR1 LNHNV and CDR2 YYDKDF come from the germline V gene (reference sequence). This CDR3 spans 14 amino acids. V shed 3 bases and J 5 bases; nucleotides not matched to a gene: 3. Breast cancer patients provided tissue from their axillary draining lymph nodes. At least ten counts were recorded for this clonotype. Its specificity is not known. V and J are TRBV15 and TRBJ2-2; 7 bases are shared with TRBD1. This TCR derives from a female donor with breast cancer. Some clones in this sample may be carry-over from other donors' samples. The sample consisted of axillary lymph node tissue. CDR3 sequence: CATSSWTGTGELFF. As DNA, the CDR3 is TGTGCCACCAGCAGCTGGACAGGTACCGGGGAGCTGTTTTTT.